This T cell receptor beta chain is from a study of T cell changes during pregnancy in multiple sclerosis. Assay used: immunoSEQ multiplex PCR; TCRdb lists only in-frame clones, some missing. The sample lists 35,000 to 40,000 clones; 80% to 90% were seen once. CDR3 size: 14 residues. The germline V gene encodes CDR1 MNHNS and CDR2 SASEGT. Trimming removed 5 bases from V and 4 bases from J, with 9 bases in between. The chain employs TRBV6-1 and TRBJ1-6; D unclear. Source: CD4+ T cells from peripheral blood mononuclear cells, taken before pregnancy. This receptor was taken from a female donor with multiple sclerosis, enrolled in a pregnancy study. This CDR3 is CASSPGPYNSPLHF. DNA for the CDR3: TGTGCCAGCAGTCCCGGTCCTTATAATTCACCCCTCCACTTT.